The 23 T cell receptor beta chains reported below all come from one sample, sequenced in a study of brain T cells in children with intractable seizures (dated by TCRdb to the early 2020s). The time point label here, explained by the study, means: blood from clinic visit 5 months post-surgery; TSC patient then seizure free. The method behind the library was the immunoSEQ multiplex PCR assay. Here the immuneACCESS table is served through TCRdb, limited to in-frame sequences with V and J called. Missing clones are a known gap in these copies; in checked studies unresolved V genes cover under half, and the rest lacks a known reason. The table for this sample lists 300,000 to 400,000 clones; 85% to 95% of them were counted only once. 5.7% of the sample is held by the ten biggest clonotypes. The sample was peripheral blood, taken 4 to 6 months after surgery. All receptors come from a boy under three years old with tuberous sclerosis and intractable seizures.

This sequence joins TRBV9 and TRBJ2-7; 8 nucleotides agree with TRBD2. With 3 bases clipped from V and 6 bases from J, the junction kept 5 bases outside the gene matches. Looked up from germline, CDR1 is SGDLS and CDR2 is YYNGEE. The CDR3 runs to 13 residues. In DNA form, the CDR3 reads TGTGCCAGCAGCGGAGCGGGGGCGGGCGAGCAGTACTTC. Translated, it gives CASSGAGAGEQYF.

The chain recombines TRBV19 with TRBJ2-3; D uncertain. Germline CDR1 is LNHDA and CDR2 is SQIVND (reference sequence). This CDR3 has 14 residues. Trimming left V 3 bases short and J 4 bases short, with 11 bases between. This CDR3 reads CASSMVAVPDTQYF. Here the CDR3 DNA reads TGTGCCAGTAGTATGGTAGCCGTGCCAGATACGCAGTATTTT.

The CDR3 here is CASSLNNEQFF. Here the CDR3 DNA reads TGTGCCAGCAGCCTCAACAATGAGCAGTTCTTC. The chain employs TRBV7-2 and TRBJ2-1; D not certain. The CDR3 extends over 11 amino acids. Germline values: CDR1 SGHTA, CDR2 FQGNSA. The germline V and J ends were trimmed by 5 bases and 5 bases, with 4 bases remaining between them.

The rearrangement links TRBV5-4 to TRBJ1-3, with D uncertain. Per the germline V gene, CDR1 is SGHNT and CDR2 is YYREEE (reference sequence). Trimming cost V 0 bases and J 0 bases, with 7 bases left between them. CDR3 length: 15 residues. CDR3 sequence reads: CASSLDPSSGNTIYF. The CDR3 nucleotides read TGTGCCAGCAGCTTGGACCCCAGCTCTGGAAACACCATATATTTT.

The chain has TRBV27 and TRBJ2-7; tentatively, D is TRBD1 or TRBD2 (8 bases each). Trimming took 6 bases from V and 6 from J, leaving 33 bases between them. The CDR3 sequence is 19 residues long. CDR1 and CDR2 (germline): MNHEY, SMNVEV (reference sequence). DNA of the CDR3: TGTGCCAGCAGCCAGACCCGAGAGGGGACAGGACTCCGGGGGGGCGAGCAGTACTTC. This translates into CASSQTREGTGLRGGEQYF.

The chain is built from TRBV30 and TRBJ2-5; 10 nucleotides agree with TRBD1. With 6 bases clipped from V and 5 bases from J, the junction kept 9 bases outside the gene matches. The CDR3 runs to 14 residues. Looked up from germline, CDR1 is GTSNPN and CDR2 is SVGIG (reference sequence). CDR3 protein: CACSPTGQGETQYF. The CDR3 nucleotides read TGTGCCTGTTCTCCGACGGGACAGGGGGAGACCCAGTACTTC. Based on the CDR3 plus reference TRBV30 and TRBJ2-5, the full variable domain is SQTIHQWPATLVQPVGSPLSLECTVEGTSNPNLYWYRQAAGRGLQLLFYSVGIGQISSEVPQNLSASRPQDRQFILSSKKLLLSDSGFYLCACSPTGQGETQYFGPGTRLLVL.

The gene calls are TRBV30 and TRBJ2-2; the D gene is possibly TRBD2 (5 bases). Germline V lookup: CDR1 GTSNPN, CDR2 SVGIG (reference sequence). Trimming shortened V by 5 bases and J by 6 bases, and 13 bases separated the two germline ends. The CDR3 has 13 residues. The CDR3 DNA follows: TGTGCCTGGGGACTCCGAGGGTCCGGGGAGCTGTTTTTT. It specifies CAWGLRGSGELFF.

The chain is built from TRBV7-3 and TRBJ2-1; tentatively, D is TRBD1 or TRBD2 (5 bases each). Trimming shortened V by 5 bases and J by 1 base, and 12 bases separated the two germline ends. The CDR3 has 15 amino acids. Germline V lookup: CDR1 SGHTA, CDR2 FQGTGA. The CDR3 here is CASSPTGRSYNEQFF. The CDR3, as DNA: TGTGCCAGCAGCCCAACGGGACGTTCCTACAATGAGCAGTTCTTC.

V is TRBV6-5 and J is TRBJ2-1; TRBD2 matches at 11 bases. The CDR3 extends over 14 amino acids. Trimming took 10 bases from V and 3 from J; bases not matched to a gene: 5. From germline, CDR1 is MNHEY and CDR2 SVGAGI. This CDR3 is CAIKTSGIYNEQFF. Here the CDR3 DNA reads TGTGCCATCAAGACTAGCGGGATCTACAATGAGCAGTTCTTC.

CDR3 DNA: TGTGCCAGCAGCAATACTAACAGGGAAGTTAATTCACCCCTCCACTTT. As protein: CASSNTNREVNSPLHF. The chain recombines TRBV7-9 with TRBJ1-6, with D possibly matching TRBD1 (6 bases). The length of the CDR3 is 16 residues. With 5 bases removed from V and 6 bases from J, the gap between germline ends came to 17 bases. The germline gives CDR1 SEHNR, CDR2 FQNEAQ (reference sequence).

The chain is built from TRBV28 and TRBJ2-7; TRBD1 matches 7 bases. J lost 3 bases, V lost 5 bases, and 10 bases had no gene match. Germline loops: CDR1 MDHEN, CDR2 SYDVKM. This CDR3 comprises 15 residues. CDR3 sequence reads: CASSPRRQGSYEQYF. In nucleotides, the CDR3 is TGTGCCAGCAGTCCCAGACGACAGGGTAGCTACGAGCAGTACTTC.

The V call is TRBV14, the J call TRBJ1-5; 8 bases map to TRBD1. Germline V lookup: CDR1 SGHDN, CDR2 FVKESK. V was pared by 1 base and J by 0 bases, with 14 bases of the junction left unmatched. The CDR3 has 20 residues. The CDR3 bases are TGTGCCAGCAGCCAAGTGGTCGGACAGGGAGGGGGGTATAGCAATCAGCCCCAGCATTTT. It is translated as CASSQVVGQGGGYSNQPQHF.

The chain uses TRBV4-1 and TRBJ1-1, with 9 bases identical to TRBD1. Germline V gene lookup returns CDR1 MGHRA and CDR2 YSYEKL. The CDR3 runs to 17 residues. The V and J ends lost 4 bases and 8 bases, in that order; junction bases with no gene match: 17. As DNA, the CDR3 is TGCGCCAGCAGCCTTTTCGGCGGGACAGGGTTAATTGTGGAAGCTTTCTTT. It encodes CASSLFGGTGLIVEAFF.

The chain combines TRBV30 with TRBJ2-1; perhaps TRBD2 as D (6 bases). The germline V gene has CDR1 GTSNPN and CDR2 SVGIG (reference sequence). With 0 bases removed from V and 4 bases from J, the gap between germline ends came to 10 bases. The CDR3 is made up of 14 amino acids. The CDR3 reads CAWSVWRGYNEQFF. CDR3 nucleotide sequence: TGTGCCTGGAGTGTATGGAGGGGATACAATGAGCAGTTCTTC.

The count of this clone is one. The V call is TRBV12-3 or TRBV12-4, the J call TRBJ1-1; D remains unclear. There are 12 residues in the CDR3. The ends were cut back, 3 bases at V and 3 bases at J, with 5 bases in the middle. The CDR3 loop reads CASSFLDTEAFF. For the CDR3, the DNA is TGTGCCAGCAGTTTTCTGGACACTGAAGCTTTCTTT.

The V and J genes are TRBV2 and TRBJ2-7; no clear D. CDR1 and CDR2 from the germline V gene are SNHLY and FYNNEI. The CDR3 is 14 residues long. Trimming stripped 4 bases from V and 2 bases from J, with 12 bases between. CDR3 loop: CASSGVSDTYEQYF. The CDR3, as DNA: TGTGCCAGCAGTGGGGTATCGGATACCTACGAGCAGTACTTC.

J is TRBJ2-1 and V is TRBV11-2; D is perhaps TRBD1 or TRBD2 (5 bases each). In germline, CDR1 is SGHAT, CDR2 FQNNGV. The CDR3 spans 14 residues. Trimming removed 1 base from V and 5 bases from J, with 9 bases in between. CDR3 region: CASSLVGAHNEQFF. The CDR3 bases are TGTGCCAGCAGCTTAGTCGGGGCCCACAATGAGCAGTTCTTC.

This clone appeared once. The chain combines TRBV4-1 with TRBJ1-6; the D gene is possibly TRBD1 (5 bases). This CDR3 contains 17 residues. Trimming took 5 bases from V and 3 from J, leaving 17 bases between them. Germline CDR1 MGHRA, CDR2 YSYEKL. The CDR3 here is CASSEAGGADYNSPLHF. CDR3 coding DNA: TGCGCCAGCAGCGAAGCGGGAGGGGCGGACTATAATTCACCCCTCCACTTT.

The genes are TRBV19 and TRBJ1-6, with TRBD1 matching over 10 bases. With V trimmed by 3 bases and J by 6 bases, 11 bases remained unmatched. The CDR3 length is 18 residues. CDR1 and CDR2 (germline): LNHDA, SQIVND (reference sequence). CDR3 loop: CASSIFGGTGAGNSPLHF. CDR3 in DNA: TGTGCCAGTAGTATCTTCGGCGGGACAGGGGCAGGTAATTCACCCCTCCACTTT.

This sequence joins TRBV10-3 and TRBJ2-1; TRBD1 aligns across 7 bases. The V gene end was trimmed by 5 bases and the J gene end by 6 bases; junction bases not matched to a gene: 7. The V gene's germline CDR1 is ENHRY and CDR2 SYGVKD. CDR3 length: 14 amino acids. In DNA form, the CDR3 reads TGTGCCATCAGTAGACAGGGCCCTCTCAATGAGCAGTTCTTC. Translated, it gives CAISRQGPLNEQFF.

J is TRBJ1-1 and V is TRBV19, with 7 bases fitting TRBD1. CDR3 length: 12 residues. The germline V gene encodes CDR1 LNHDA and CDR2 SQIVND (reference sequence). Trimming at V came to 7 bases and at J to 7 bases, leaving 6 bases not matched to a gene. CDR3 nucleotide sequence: TGTGCCAGTATCCAGGGGGACAGTGAAGCTTTCTTT. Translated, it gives CASIQGDSEAFF. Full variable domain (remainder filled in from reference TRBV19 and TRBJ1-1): DGGITQSPKYLFRKEGQNVTLSCEQNLNHDAMYWYRQDPGQGLRLIYYSQIVNDFQKGDIAEGYSVSREKKESFPLTVTSAQKNPTAFYLCASIQGDSEAFFGQGTRLTVV.

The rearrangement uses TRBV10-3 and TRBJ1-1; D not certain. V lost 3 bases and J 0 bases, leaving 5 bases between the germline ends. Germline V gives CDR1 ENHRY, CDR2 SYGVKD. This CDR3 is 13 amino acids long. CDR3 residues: CAISEGLNTEAFF. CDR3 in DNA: TGTGCCATCAGTGAAGGGTTGAACACTGAAGCTTTCTTT.

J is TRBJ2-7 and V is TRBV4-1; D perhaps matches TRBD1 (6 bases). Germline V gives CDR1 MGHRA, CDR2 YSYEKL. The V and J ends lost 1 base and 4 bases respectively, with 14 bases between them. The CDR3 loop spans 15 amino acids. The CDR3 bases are TGCGCCAGCAGCCAAGTCTTGGGGGCCTCGTACGAGCAGTACTTC. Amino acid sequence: CASSQVLGASYEQYF.